A single sample gave rise to the 12 T cell receptor beta chains below, sequenced in a study of T cell responses to AZD1222 COVID-19 vaccine. Sequencing was performed with immunoSEQ multiplex PCR; in TCRdb, only in-frame clones are kept and a portion is missing. The sample has 110,000 or so clones, 91% seen once; the top ten hold approximately 4.8%. The starting material was peripheral blood, obtained on day 0 of AZD1222 vaccination. These receptor sequences come from an adult in good health.

CDR3 sequence (DNA): TGTGCCAGCGGCCTGCCCGGGGCCCCCACCTACGAGCAGTACTTC. Protein sequence: CASGLPGAPTYEQYF. The chain is built from TRBV5-4 and TRBJ2-7, with D perhaps being TRBD1 or TRBD2 (5 bases each). With 7 bases removed from V and 2 bases from J, the gap between germline ends came to 19 bases. CDR1 and CDR2 (germline): SGHNT, YYREEE (reference sequence). CDR3 length equals 15 residues.

The chain is built from TRBV5-4 and TRBJ2-6; D remains ambiguous. Per the germline V gene, CDR1 is SGHNT and CDR2 is YYREEE (reference sequence). The CDR3 sequence is 17 residues long. V was trimmed by 0 bases and J by 0 bases, leaving 10 bases between them. As DNA, the CDR3 is TGTGCCAGCAGCTTGGGAGGACGGTCCTCTGGGGCCAACGTCCTGACTTTC. The encoded protein is CASSLGGRSSGANVLTF.

V usage is TRBV6-1 and J usage is TRBJ1-5; D ambiguous. The germline V gene encodes CDR1 MNHNS and CDR2 SASEGT. Trimming pared 3 bases from V and 6 bases from J, leaving 15 bases between. This CDR3 is built from 15 residues. CDR3 amino acids: CASSDNRPPSQPQHF. CDR3 nucleotides: TGTGCCAGCAGTGATAATAGGCCCCCCTCTCAGCCCCAGCATTTT.

The chain joins TRBV25-1 to TRBJ2-4; D is undetermined. The CDR3 has 15 amino acids. Germline-derived CDR1 and CDR2 are MGHDK and SYGVNS. The ends were cut back, 3 bases at V and 7 bases at J, with 16 bases in the middle. Written as DNA, the CDR3 is TGTGCCAGCAGTGATTGGGGTCCCGGTGGGAACATTCAGTACTTC. Translating gives CASSDWGPGGNIQYF.

The chain uses TRBV15 and TRBJ1-5; D gene ambiguous. The CDR3 consists of 12 residues. CDR1 and CDR2 from the germline V gene are LNHNV and YYDKDF (reference sequence). The V end was cut by 3 bases, the J end by 2 bases, with 2 bases between. The CDR3 bases are TGTGCCACCAGCAGTGGCAATCAGCCCCAGCATTTT. Residues: CATSSGNQPQHF.

This clone occurred a few times. The chain carries TRBV18 and TRBJ1-3, with TRBD1 matching over 8 bases. Germline V gives CDR1 KGHSH, CDR2 LQKENI. The CDR3 has 17 residues. V was clipped by 1 base and J by 0 bases; unmatched bases: 5. CDR3 in amino acids: CASSPQTGVNSGNTIYF. Here the CDR3 DNA reads TGTGCCAGCTCACCACAGACAGGGGTCAACTCTGGAAACACCATATATTTT.

This rearrangement joins TRBV7-9 to TRBJ1-2, with TRBD1 matching over 7 bases. This CDR3 spans 15 amino acids. J was trimmed by 8 bases and V by 1 base; bases with no gene match: 10. CDR1 SEHNR and CDR2 FQNEAQ come from the germline V gene (reference sequence). The CDR3 DNA reads TGTGCCAGCAGCTTAGGGACAGGCCCCGCTGGGGGCTACACCTTC. This sequence encodes CASSLGTGPAGGYTF.

This rearrangement joins TRBV25-1 to TRBJ1-1; D gene uncertain. There are 13 residues in the CDR3. Germline V gene lookup returns CDR1 MGHDK and CDR2 SYGVNS. V lost 1 base and J lost 5, with 8 bases in between. The CDR3 coding sequence is TGTGCCAGCAGTGAATTGCGGGGTACTGAAGCTTTCTTT. Translating gives CASSELRGTEAFF.

This chain connects TRBV15 to TRBJ2-7; D may be TRBD1 or TRBD2 (5 bases each). The germline CDR1 and CDR2 sequences are LNHNV and YYDKDF (reference sequence). The CDR3 runs 15 residues. V lost 0 bases and J 0 bases, leaving 9 bases between the germline ends. Here the CDR3 reads CATSRDLGTSYEQYF. CDR3 sequence (DNA): TGTGCCACCAGCAGAGATCTCGGGACCTCCTACGAGCAGTACTTC.

The count of this clone is one. The gene calls are TRBV4-1 and TRBJ2-7; either TRBD1 or TRBD2 may fit D (5 bases each). The CDR3 consists of 14 residues. Per germline, CDR1 MGHRA and CDR2 YSYEKL. Trimming took off 3 bases at V and 5 bases at J, with 14 bases between the two ends. CDR3 bases: TGCGCCAGCAGCCACACCGGGGCGTCGCACGAGCAGTACTTC. Its translation: CASSHTGASHEQYF.

Here the CDR3 DNA reads TGTGCCAGCAGCCAAGAGGGAAGGCAAGCTTTCTTT. Its translation is CASSQEGRQAFF. The V call is TRBV4-2, the J call TRBJ1-1; D gene unclear. CDR3 length: 12 residues. CDR1 and CDR2 from the germline V gene are LGHNA and YNFKEQ. V was clipped by 0 bases and J by 9 bases, with 8 bases between them.

V usage is TRBV3-1 (or the pseudogene TRBV3-2) and J usage is TRBJ2-1, with TRBD1 identical over 9 bases. The V gene's germline CDR1 is LGHDT and CDR2 YNNKEL (reference sequence). The CDR3 extends over 16 amino acids. V lost 0 bases, J lost 7 bases, and 7 bases stayed unmatched. In nucleotides, the CDR3 is TGTGCCAGCAGCCAAGATTTGGGACAGGGCTGGAATGAGCAGTTCTTC. Translating gives CASSQDLGQGWNEQFF.